Listed here is a single T cell receptor beta chain. Antigen: not known. These data originate in a study of shared clonotypes between healthy human individuals. Points from the study as a whole: Genetic and exposure-history diversity was limited by the few donors. Among donors, clonotype sharing was expected to be affected by sequencing depth.

There are 17 residues in the CDR3. Germline values: CDR1 SGHRS, CDR2 YFSETQ. The V and J ends lost 3 bases and 0 bases, in that order; junction bases with no gene match: 3. The run depth of the assay was deep. Here immunoSEQ multiplex PCR was the method, and the copy in TCRdb shows in-frame clones only, minus some. The sample records 2,500,000 or so clones, roughly 93% being singletons. The TCR was taken from a man between 18 and 35 years old in good health. Some clones in this sample may be carry-over from other donors' samples. The specimen was naive CD4+ T cells from PBMCs. Subset of the sample: CD45RA+ positively selected. V gene TRBV5-1 combines with J gene TRBJ2-1; 13 bases agree with TRBD2. The CDR3: CASSSGLAGASYNEQFF. Written as DNA, the CDR3 is TGCGCCAGCAGCTCTGGACTAGCGGGAGCCTCCTACAATGAGCAGTTCTTC. Based on the CDR3 plus reference TRBV5-1 and TRBJ2-1, the full variable domain is KAGVTQTPRYLIKTRGQQVTLSCSPISGHRSVSWYQQTPGQGLQFLFEYFSETQRNKGNFPGRFSGRQFSNSRSEMNVSTLELGDSALYLCASSSGLAGASYNEQFFGPGTRLTVL.